This T cell receptor beta chain derives from a study of blood T cell repertoires in COVID-19. Study-level background: Sources were T cells, B-cell-depleted T cells, or PBMCs; the material itself was cDNA or gDNA.

As originally analysed: Estimated nucleated cell counts came from reference gene primer amplification. The assay was immunoSEQ multiplex PCR, and TCRdb's table has in-frame clones only and misses some. Clone size and the V and J calls come from that table; the DNA yielded D and trimming. The sample shows 100,000 to 150,000 clones, 81% of them seen only once. The CDR3 spans 19 residues. Looked up from germline, CDR1 is SGHRS and CDR2 is YFSETQ. V gave up 4 bases and J gave up 2 bases, with 25 bases separating them. The source of this sequence is a man aged 30 to 39 with COVID-19, enrolled during active disease. Source material: peripheral blood. V is TRBV5-1 and J is TRBJ2-1; D perhaps matches TRBD2 (5 bases). CDR3 in DNA: TGCGCCAGCAGCCTGAGGGATTCCACTTACCATTCCACCTACAATGAGCAGTTCTTC. This encodes CASSLRDSTYHSTYNEQFF.